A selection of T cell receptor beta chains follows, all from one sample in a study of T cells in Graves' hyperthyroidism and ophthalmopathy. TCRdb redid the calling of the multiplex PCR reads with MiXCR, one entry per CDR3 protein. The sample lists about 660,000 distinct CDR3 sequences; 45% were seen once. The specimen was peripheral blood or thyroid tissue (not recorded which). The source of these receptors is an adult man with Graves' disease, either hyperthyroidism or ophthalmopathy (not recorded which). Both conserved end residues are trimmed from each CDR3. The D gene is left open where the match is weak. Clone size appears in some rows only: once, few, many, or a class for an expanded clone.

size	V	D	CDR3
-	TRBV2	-	ASRRGRADYGYTFEKLF
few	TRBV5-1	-	ASSQGGTQY
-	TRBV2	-	ASSEVGILSNQPQH
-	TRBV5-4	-	ASSSNRDRNTIY
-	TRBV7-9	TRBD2	ASSLKSSGRGEQY
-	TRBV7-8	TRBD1	ASSVRTGDGNQPQH
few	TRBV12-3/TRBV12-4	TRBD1	ASSRNTGVGNTIY
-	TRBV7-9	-	ASSFGQVNEKLF
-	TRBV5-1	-	ASSEGLAGGNEPQH
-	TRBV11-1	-	ASSEDSYKDTQY
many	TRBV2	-	ASSDWGGPQPQH
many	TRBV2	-	ASSLRRSGNGYT
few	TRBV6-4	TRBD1	ASTDRAGNTIY
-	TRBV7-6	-	ASSGQTGSRYEQY
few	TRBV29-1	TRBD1	ASGQGHYGYT
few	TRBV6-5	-	ASSPRTRTTETQY
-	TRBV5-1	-	ASSSRQASTNEKLF
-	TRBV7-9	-	ASSDFVWENTEAF
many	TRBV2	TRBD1	ASSPYPGQDYGYT
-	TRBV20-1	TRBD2	SASSPAGGRSYEQY
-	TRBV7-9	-	ASSSGIGDSNQPQH
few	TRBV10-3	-	ASSDGTANYGYT
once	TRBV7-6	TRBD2	ASSYGTSGATQY
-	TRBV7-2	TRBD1	ASSLGQGAPEAF
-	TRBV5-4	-	ASGWVQETQY
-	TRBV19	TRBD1	ASSTAVRQGQETQH
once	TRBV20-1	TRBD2	SAKTGTSRKTRY
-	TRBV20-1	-	SAREERLGELF
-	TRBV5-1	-	ASRPLATSYEQY
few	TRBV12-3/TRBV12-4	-	ASSLLREGQPQH
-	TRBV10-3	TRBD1	ASSYRGHSGNTIY
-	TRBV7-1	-	ASSSTSATAYEQY
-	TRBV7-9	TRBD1	AWSPGTGARGLF
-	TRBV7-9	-	ASSLNPPGSGEGYT
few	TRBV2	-	ASLGGAGEKLF
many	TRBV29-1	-	SVGAGVGTEAF